This T cell receptor beta chain was retrieved from a study of cytomegalovirus exposure and HLA in healthy donors. The PCR used 60 Vbeta and 13 Jbeta primers. Some clones are missing from TCRdb's copy, which holds only in-frame ones; the method was immunoSEQ multiplex PCR. Among over 150,000 clones listed, approximately 62% were seen once. As regards this clone: No antigen is known for it. A read error may produce the germline difference seen at one junction end.

Notes on the study in general: A reported reduction in N-insertions relative to the approximately 670-donor mean was seen in an Asian-associated ancestry cluster in a later analysis. A highly shared variant cluster was judged a likely technical artifact. Researchers reported from a later analysis that most CMV-associated TCR beta chains appeared HLA-restricted.

This CDR3 is built from 16 residues. Germline V gene sequence: CDR1 SGHTA, CDR2 FQGNSA. The clonotype comes from a middle-aged man in good health and CMV-seronegative. Sequencing used PBMCs. The chain combines TRBV7-2 with TRBJ2-2; 8 nucleotides agree with TRBD1. CDR3 coding DNA: TGTGCCAGCAGCTTAGCCAGCCAGGGGGCGCCCGGGGCGCTGTTTTTT. Its protein product is CASSLASQGAPGALFF.